The clone carrying this T cell receptor (beta chain) has just one count. Its antigen is undetermined. The sample is drawn from a study of beta chain features in type 1 diabetes. Expressed TCRB transcripts got sequenced, as all isolated RNA was reverse transcribed. Naive, central memory and regulatory T cell samples came to a mean of around 3.5 million reads. Repertoires were generated with immunoSEQ multiplex PCR, while TCRdb's copy carries only in-frame clones and drops some. The sample consists of 150,000 or so clones, around 10% of them appearing once. CDR3 length: 15 amino acids. Trimming cost V 3 bases and J 2 bases, with 12 bases left between them. Germline assignment: CDR1 MDHEN and CDR2 SYDVKM. General study findings and limits: Across all four CD4+ subsets, people with type 1 diabetes showed modestly shorter TCRB CDR3s.

The sample was central memory CD4+ T cells from blood. The chain recombines TRBV28 with TRBJ2-3; no clear D. The source is a man between 18 and 29 years old in good health. The DNA of the CDR3 is TGTGCCAGCAGTTTCGACTCAATCCCCACAGATACGCAGTATTTT. This codes for CASSFDSIPTDTQYF.